The rows below give T cell receptor beta chains drawn from one sample of a study of blood T cell repertoires in COVID-19. The data were produced by immunoSEQ multiplex PCR, yet TCRdb's version contains in-frame clones alone and is incomplete. The sample holds 250,000 to 350,000 clones, roughly 87% seen once. The sample comprised peripheral blood. The origin of the receptors is a woman in her fifties or sixties who had recovered from COVID-19. CDR3s include the opening cysteine and the closing phenylalanine or tryptophan. The order of the fields is D gene, clone size, J gene, V gene, CDR3 protein, CDR3 DNA. A D gene is named only where the DNA matches it firmly. Size values are once, few and many counts, or a class for expanded clones, and some rows have none.

TRBD2 | . | TRBJ2-1 | TRBV7-2 | CASSLAPGLAGGAEQFF | TGTGCCAGCAGCTTAGCGCCGGGACTAGCGGGGGGCGCCGAGCAGTTCTTC
. | . | TRBJ2-2 | TRBV7-2 | CASSHGLNTGELFF | TGTGCCAGCAGCCATGGACTTAACACCGGGGAGCTGTTTTTT
. | . | TRBJ2-7 | TRBV7-3 | CASSLDGRREQYF | TGTGCCAGCAGCTTAGATGGTCGGAGAGAGCAGTACTTC
TRBD1 | . | TRBJ1-1 | TRBV18 | CASSQNRGRLASAMTEAFF | TGTGCCAGCTCACAAAACAGGGGAAGATTGGCCTCCGCAATGACTGAAGCTTTCTTT
TRBD2 | once | TRBJ2-3 | TRBV27 | CASSRARGGTTDTQYF | TGTGCCAGCAGTCGAGCGCGCGGGGGAACCACAGATACGCAGTATTTT
. | . | TRBJ1-2 | TRBV18 | CASSPPSNYGYTF | TGTGCCAGCTCACCACCCAGTAACTATGGCTACACCTTC
TRBD2 | . | TRBJ2-4 | TRBV7-6 | CASSRLAGGRDIQYF | TGTGCCAGCAGCCGACTAGCGGGGGGGAGGGACATTCAGTACTTC
. | . | TRBJ2-1 | TRBV28 | CASSLLVRSTYNEQFF | TGTGCCAGCAGTTTACTGGTTAGATCAACCTACAATGAGCAGTTCTTC
. | . | TRBJ1-4 | TRBV3-1/TRBV3-2 | CASSPLGAGDEKLFF | TGTGCCAGCAGCCCCTTGGGAGCGGGGGATGAAAAACTGTTTTTT
TRBD1 | . | TRBJ1-2 | TRBV7-8 | CASSPMTGGSGYTF | TGTGCCAGCAGCCCAATGACAGGGGGATCTGGCTACACCTTC